This T cell receptor beta chain comes out of a study of shared clonotypes between healthy human individuals. Naive CD8 cells, CD45RO-negative and positively selected for CCR7, excluded terminally differentiated effector memory CD45RA+ cells. The germline V gene encodes CDR1 SGDLS and CDR2 YYNGEE. CDR3 length: 17 residues. The V gene end was trimmed by 4 bases and the J gene end by 6 bases; junction bases not matched to a gene: 10. Of note for this clone: The antigen is not known.

Points from the study as a whole: Sharing across four donors was seen in about 5% of naive CD4 clonotypes.

Sequenced by immunoSEQ multiplex PCR; TCRdb stores in-frame clones only, minus some. The table lists 2 million to 2.5 million clones, more than 85% of them singletons. This clonotype was sampled from a man between 18 and 29 years old in good health. Some clones in this sample may be carry-over from other donors' samples. This chain links TRBV9 with TRBJ2-3; 14 bases are shared with TRBD2. Sequenced: naive CD8+ T cells from PBMCs. The CDR3 nucleotides are TGTGCCAGCAGCCACTCTAGACTAGCGGGAGGGCCTGATACGCAGTATTTT. As protein: CASSHSRLAGGPDTQYF.